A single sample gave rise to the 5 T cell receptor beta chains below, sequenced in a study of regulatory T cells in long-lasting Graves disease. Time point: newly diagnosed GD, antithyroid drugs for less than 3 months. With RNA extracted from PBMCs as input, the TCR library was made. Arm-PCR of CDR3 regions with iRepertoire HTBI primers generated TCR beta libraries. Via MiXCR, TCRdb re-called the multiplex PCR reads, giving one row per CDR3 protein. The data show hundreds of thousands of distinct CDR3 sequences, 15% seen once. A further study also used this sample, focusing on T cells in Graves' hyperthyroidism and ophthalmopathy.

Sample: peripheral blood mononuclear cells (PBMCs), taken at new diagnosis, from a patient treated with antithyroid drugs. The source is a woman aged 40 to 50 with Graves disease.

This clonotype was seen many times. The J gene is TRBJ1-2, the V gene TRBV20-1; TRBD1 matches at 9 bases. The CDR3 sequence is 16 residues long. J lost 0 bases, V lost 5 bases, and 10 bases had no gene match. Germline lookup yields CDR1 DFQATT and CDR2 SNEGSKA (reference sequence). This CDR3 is CSADRQGERANYGYTF. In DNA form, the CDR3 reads TGCAGTGCTGATCGACAGGGGGAGAGAGCTAACTATGGCTACACCTTC.

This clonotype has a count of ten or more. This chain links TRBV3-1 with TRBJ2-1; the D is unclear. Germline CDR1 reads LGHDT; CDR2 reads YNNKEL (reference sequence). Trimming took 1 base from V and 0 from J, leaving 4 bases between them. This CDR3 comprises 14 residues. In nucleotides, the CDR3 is TGTGCCAGCAGCCAAGGTGGCTCCTACAATGAGCAGTTCTTC. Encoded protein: CASSQGGSYNEQFF.

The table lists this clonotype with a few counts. CDR3 amino acids: CASSLPLGHPFTDTQYF. The DNA for the CDR3 is TGTGCCAGCAGCTTGCCGTTGGGACACCCCTTCACAGATACGCAGTATTTT. The chain recombines TRBV5-5 with TRBJ2-3; a possible D gene is TRBD1 (6 bases). Deletions cut 1 base from V and 2 bases from J, with 17 bases between. Germline lookup yields CDR1 SGHKS and CDR2 YYEKEE (reference sequence). The CDR3 loop spans 17 amino acids.

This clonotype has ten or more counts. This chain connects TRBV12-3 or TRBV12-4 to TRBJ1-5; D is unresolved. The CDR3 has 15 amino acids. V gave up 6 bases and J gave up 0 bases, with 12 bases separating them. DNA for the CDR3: TGTGCCAGCAGGAACAGACTTTATAGCAATCAGCCCCAGCATTTT. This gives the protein CASRNRLYSNQPQHF.

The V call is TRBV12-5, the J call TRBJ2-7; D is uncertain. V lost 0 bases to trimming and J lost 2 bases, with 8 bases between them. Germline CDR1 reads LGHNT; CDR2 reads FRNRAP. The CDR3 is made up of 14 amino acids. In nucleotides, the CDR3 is TGTGCTAGTGGTTTGGTAGGGTTGACCTACGAGCAGTACTTC. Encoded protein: CASGLVGLTYEQYF.